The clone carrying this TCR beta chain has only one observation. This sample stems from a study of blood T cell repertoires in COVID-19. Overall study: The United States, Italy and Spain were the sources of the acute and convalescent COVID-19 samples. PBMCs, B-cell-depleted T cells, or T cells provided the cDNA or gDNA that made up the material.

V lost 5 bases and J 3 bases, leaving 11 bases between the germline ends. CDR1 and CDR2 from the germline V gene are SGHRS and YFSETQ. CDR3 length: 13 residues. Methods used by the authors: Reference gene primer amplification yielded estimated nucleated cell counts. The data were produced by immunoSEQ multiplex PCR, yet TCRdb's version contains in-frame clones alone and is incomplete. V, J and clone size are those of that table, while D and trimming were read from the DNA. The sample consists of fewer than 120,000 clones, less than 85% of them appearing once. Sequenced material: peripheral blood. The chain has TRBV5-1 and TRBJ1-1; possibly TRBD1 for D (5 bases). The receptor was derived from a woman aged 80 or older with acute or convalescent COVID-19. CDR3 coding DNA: TGCGCCAGCAGAGACCAGGGTTACACTGAAGCTTTCTTT. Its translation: CASRDQGYTEAFF.